Shown below are 9 T cell receptor beta chains from a single sample sequenced in a study of Ad26.COV2.S vaccination and SARS-CoV-2 variants. Data came from immunoSEQ multiplex PCR; TCRdb stores just in-frame clones and leaves some out. The table has about 350,000 clones, about 87% seen once. Treatment described: roughly 20 received Ad26.COV2.S at low or high dose, single or two shots; 5 received placebo; per-sample allocation not given. Sample collection was performed on day 63 after the first vaccine or placebo injection. Sample: peripheral blood, taken in a trial of Ad26.COV2.S vaccine versus placebo. The receptor source for this set is a person aged 18-60 years who received the Ad26.COV2.S COVID-19 vaccine or a placebo.

This clone was detected a few times. The chain joins TRBV4-1 to TRBJ2-5; no clear D. CDR1 and CDR2 (germline): MGHRA, YSYEKL. Deletions cut 0 bases from V and 5 bases from J, with 13 bases between. The CDR3 totals 15 residues. This chain's CDR3 is CASSQDLDGWETQYF. Written as DNA, the CDR3 is TGCGCCAGCAGCCAAGATCTCGACGGATGGGAGACCCAGTACTTC.

The gene calls are TRBV19 and TRBJ1-4; maybe TRBD1 (5 bases). The CDR3 extends over 17 amino acids. CDR1 and CDR2 (germline): LNHDA, SQIVND (reference sequence). The V end was cut by 3 bases, the J end by 3 bases, with 17 bases between. DNA for the CDR3: TGTGCCAGTAGTATCTGGCGGGGGTCTGGAGCTAATGAAAAACTGTTTTTT. Amino acid sequence: CASSIWRGSGANEKLFF.

The V call is TRBV11-3, the J call TRBJ1-2, with a possible D match to TRBD1 (6 bases). In germline, CDR1 is SGHNT, CDR2 YENEEA. Trimming stripped 5 bases from V and 0 bases from J, with 19 bases between. CDR3 length: 17 residues. The DNA of the CDR3 is TGTGCCAGCAGCCCCCGGCCCAGGGGTTTTACTAACTATGGCTACACCTTC. Protein: CASSPRPRGFTNYGYTF.

The gene calls are TRBV5-1 and TRBJ2-2; D is possibly TRBD2 (7 bases). Germline V gene data show CDR1 as SGHRS and CDR2 as YFSETQ. Trimming removed 0 bases at V and 6 bases at J, with 12 bases between. The CDR3 has 15 amino acids. The DNA of the CDR3 is TGCGCCAGCAGCTTGGACAGGGAGGGCGCCGGGGAGCTGTTTTTT. Translation gives CASSLDREGAGELFF.

The rearrangement joins TRBV2 to TRBJ1-6; no clear D. The CDR3 length is 13 residues. The V end lost 5 bases, the J end lost 7 bases, and 9 bases lay between the germline ends. Germline loops: CDR1 SNHLY, CDR2 FYNNEI. The CDR3 sequence is CASSPAENSPLHF. In nucleotides, the CDR3 is TGTGCCAGCAGTCCGGCGGAGAATTCACCCCTCCACTTT. The complete variable domain, with remaining parts taken from reference TRBV2 and TRBJ1-6, reads EPEVTQTPSHQVTQMGQEVILRCVPISNHLYFYWYRQILGQKVEFLVSFYNNEISEKSEIFDDQFSVERPDGSNFTLKIRSTKLEDSAMYFCASSPAENSPLHFGNGTRLTVT.

This clone was found a few times. CDR3 DNA: TGCGCCAGCAGCCAAGGGGGAGGGAAGTATATTAACAATGAGCAGTTCTTC. The encoded protein is CASSQGGGKYINNEQFF. The gene calls are TRBV4-3 and TRBJ2-1; 7 bases align to TRBD2. Germline lookup yields CDR1 LGHNA and CDR2 YSLEER. This CDR3 is 17 amino acids long. V trimming: 1 base; J trimming: 5 bases; junction bases outside the gene matches: 11.

The J gene is TRBJ1-5, the V gene TRBV7-2; D unresolved. V dropped 1 base and J dropped 0 bases, with 10 bases sitting between them. The germline V gene has CDR1 SGHTA and CDR2 FQGNSA. The CDR3 runs 16 residues. In nucleotides, the CDR3 is TGTGCCAGCAGCTTAGTTGGGCCCCATAGCAATCAGCCCCAGCATTTT. Its translation: CASSLVGPHSNQPQHF. Variable domain in full (rest from reference TRBV7-2 and TRBJ1-5): GAGVSQSPSNKVTEKGKDVELRCDPISGHTALYWYRQSLGQGLEFLIYFQGNSAPDKSGLPSDRFSAERTGGSVSTLTIQRTQQEDSAVYLCASSLVGPHSNQPQHFGDGTRLSIL.

This chain joins TRBV11-2 and TRBJ2-3; D possibly uses TRBD1 or TRBD2 (5 bases each). The CDR3 runs 14 residues. Trimming cost V 5 bases and J 2 bases, with 11 bases left between them. Germline V gene sequence: CDR1 SGHAT, CDR2 FQNNGV. CDR3 in amino acids: CASSPEGPTDTQYF. CDR3 in DNA: TGTGCCAGCAGCCCCGAGGGGCCCACAGATACGCAGTATTTT.

The genes are TRBV5-6 and TRBJ2-3; TRBD1 or TRBD2 may be the D gene (5 bases each). V was pared by 0 bases and J by 3 bases, with 11 bases between. This CDR3 has 15 amino acids. Germline assignment: CDR1 SGHDT and CDR2 YYEEEE. The DNA of the CDR3 is TGTGCCAGCAGCTTGGTTCCTGGGGGTACAGATACGCAGTATTTT. It codes for CASSLVPGGTDTQYF.